This is a list of T cell receptor beta chains from one sample in a study of blood T cell repertoires in COVID-19. Libraries were prepared by immunoSEQ multiplex PCR; TCRdb keeps only in-frame clonotypes and omits some of them. Of some 49,000 clones in the sample, 80% to 95% were seen once. Sequences were obtained from peripheral blood. Source of these receptors: a man in his fifties with active COVID-19. CDR3s include the opening cysteine and the closing phenylalanine or tryptophan. Each record gives: V gene, D gene, J gene, CDR3 protein, CDR3 DNA. A D gene is named only where the DNA matches it firmly.

TRBV30	TRBD1	TRBJ2-2	CAWSSDRGLSGELFF	TGTGCCTGGAGCTCGGACAGGGGGCTATCCGGGGAGCTGTTTTTT
TRBV19	TRBD2	TRBJ2-5	CASSPGRLAGAGETQYF	TGTGCCAGTTCCCCGGGTCGGCTAGCGGGAGCGGGGGAGACCCAGTACTTC
TRBV3-1/TRBV3-2	NA	TRBJ2-7	CASSQGHRSYEQYF	TGTGCCAGCAGCCAGGGACACCGGTCCTACGAGCAGTACTTC
TRBV18	NA	TRBJ1-5	CASSPENQPQHF	TGTGCCAGCTCACCCGAGAATCAGCCCCAGCATTTT
TRBV18	TRBD2	TRBJ2-3	CASSPRPGGTDTQYF	TGTGCCAGCTCACCACGGCCGGGGGGGACAGATACGCAGTATTTT
TRBV7-9	TRBD2	TRBJ2-1	CASSLIMGLAGRLGQFF	TGTGCCAGCAGCCTTATTATGGGACTAGCGGGGCGGCTAGGGCAGTTCTTC
TRBV4-2	TRBD1	TRBJ1-1	CASSLGQGLEAFF	TGTGCCAGCAGCCTAGGACAGGGCCTTGAAGCTTTCTTT
TRBV18	TRBD2	TRBJ2-7	CASSPSGTLGSYEQYF	TGTGCCAGCTCACCTAGCGGGACCCTCGGCTCCTACGAGCAGTACTTC
TRBV27	TRBD1	TRBJ1-4	CASSTRTGEVEKLFF	TGTGCCAGCAGCACAAGGACAGGGGAGGTAGAAAAACTGTTTTTT
TRBV3-1/TRBV3-2	TRBD2	TRBJ2-5	CASSQASGGPGETQYF	TGTGCCAGCAGCCAAGCTAGCGGGGGGCCGGGTGAGACCCAGTACTTC